This entry lists 23 T cell receptor beta chains sequenced from one sample in a study of cytomegalovirus exposure and HLA in healthy donors. Vbeta (60) and Jbeta (13) primers were used in the PCR. TCRdb keeps only in-frame clones here, not all; method: immunoSEQ multiplex PCR. The data hold 150,000 to 200,000 clones, with around 80% observed a single time. Sequenced: PBMCs. The receptors shown here come from a woman aged 25-40 years in good health and CMV-seropositive.

V gene TRBV5-6 combines with J gene TRBJ1-2, with 7 positions matching TRBD1. The CDR3 is made up of 14 amino acids. Per the germline V gene, CDR1 is SGHDT and CDR2 is YYEEEE. Trimming removed 4 bases from V and 6 bases from J; junction bases left unmatched: 9. The CDR3 DNA reads as TGTGCCAGCAGCCCGAACAGGGGAATGGATGGCTACACCTTC. Translating gives CASSPNRGMDGYTF.

This chain joins TRBV6-5 and TRBJ2-4; 8 nucleotides line up with TRBD1. CDR1 and CDR2 from the germline V gene are MNHEY and SVGAGI. There are 15 residues in the CDR3. J lost 9 bases, V lost 5 bases, and 12 bases had no gene match. The CDR3 is CASSRDRSATSIQYF. CDR3 DNA sequence: TGTGCCAGCAGTAGGGACAGGTCCGCTACAAGCATTCAGTACTTC.

The rearrangement joins TRBV30 to TRBJ1-1; TRBD1 aligns across 7 bases. Trimming removed 1 base from V and 5 bases from J; junction bases left unmatched: 7. Germline CDR1 is GTSNPN and CDR2 is SVGIG (reference sequence). The CDR3 has 14 residues. CDR3 DNA sequence: TGTGCCTGGAGTGATGACAGGGCCCGGACTGAAGCTTTCTTT. Its protein product is CAWSDDRARTEAFF.

J is TRBJ1-2 and V is TRBV2; TRBD1 is a possible D gene (6 bases). Trimming left V 2 bases short and J 6 bases short, with 10 bases between. This CDR3 region has 13 residues. Germline CDR1 SNHLY, CDR2 FYNNEI. The CDR3 region has the DNA TGTGCCAGCAGTGAAAGGGGGGGTGATGGCTACACCTTC. This encodes CASSERGGDGYTF. The full variable domain, completed using reference TRBV2 and TRBJ1-2, is EPEVTQTPSHQVTQMGQEVILRCVPISNHLYFYWYRQILGQKVEFLVSFYNNEISEKSEIFDDQFSVERPDGSNFTLKIRSTKLEDSAMYFCASSERGGDGYTFGSGTRLTVV.

The chain couples TRBV7-2 to TRBJ2-1; D unresolved. The CDR3 is 18 residues long. Germline lookup yields CDR1 SGHTA and CDR2 FQGNSA. The V and J ends lost 1 base and 3 bases respectively, with 19 bases between them. The CDR3 loop reads CASSLVAFSTVRYNEQFF. The DNA of the CDR3 is TGTGCCAGCAGCTTAGTGGCTTTCTCCACAGTTCGCTACAATGAGCAGTTCTTC.

The V call is TRBV18, the J call TRBJ1-1; possibly TRBD1 for D (5 bases). This CDR3 has 15 amino acids. Germline CDR1 is KGHSH and CDR2 is LQKENI. Trimming left V 1 base short and J 3 bases short, with 12 bases between. The CDR3 nucleotides read TGTGCCAGCTCACCACTAAGGGGATTGGACACTGAAGCTTTCTTT. This translates into CASSPLRGLDTEAFF.

The rearrangement joins TRBV2 to TRBJ1-2; D remains unclear. This CDR3 spans 13 amino acids. The germline gives CDR1 SNHLY, CDR2 FYNNEI. The germline V and J ends were trimmed by 2 bases and 1 base, with 5 bases remaining between them. The CDR3 region is CASSENSNYGYTF. CDR3 in DNA: TGTGCCAGCAGTGAAAACAGTAACTATGGCTACACCTTC.

CDR3 nucleotides: TGTGCCAGCAGCGTAGAGGAGCATTCGGGAGTTGAAAAACTGTTTTTT. Translated: CASSVEEHSGVEKLFF. The chain carries TRBV9 and TRBJ1-4; D not resolved. Germline CDR1 SGDLS, CDR2 YYNGEE. This CDR3 has 16 amino acids. V was pared by 0 bases and J by 7 bases, with 16 bases between.

A word on this clone: At one end, the junction sequence differs from germline, possibly due to a read error. The rearrangement joins TRBV7-9 to TRBJ1-1, with D uncertain. CDR1 and CDR2 from the germline V gene are SEHNR and FQNEAQ (reference sequence). CDR3 length equals 12 residues. This chain's CDR3 is CSSSLLNTEAFF. CDR3 bases: TGTTCCAGCAGCTTACTAAACACTGAAGCTTTCTTT. Looking up the rest from reference TRBV7-9 and TRBJ1-1 gives the full variable domain: DTGVSQNPRHKITKRGQNVTFRCDPISEHNRLYWYRQTLGQGPEFLTYFQNEAQLEKSRLLSDRFSAERPKGSFSTLEIQRTEQGDSAMYLCSSSLLNTEAFFGQGTRLTVV.

V and J are TRBV10-3 and TRBJ2-5; no clear D. V lost 0 bases, J lost 5 bases, and 4 bases lay in between. Per the germline V gene, CDR1 is ENHRY and CDR2 is SYGVKD. The CDR3 covers 12 residues. The DNA for the CDR3 is TGTGCCATCAGTGAGTCTGAGGAGACCCAGTACTTC. This sequence encodes CAISESEETQYF.

This clone was counted only a few times. This chain connects TRBV9 to TRBJ1-2; 7 nucleotides line up with TRBD1. The CDR3 is 15 residues long. The germline V gene has CDR1 SGDLS and CDR2 YYNGEE. The V and J ends lost 6 bases and 2 bases, in that order; junction bases with no gene match: 10. The CDR3 DNA reads TGTGCCAGCACCGACTCCGGGACAGAGAACTATGGCTACACCTTC. Amino acids: CASTDSGTENYGYTF.

The CDR3 sequence: CASSLSPAEAYGYTF. The CDR3, as DNA: TGTGCCAGCAGTTTGAGCCCCGCGGAGGCCTATGGCTACACCTTC. This chain connects TRBV5-5 to TRBJ1-2; D is unresolved. The CDR3 contains 15 residues. The germline gives CDR1 SGHKS, CDR2 YYEKEE (reference sequence). V was clipped by 5 bases and J by 4 bases, with 18 bases between them.

V gene TRBV6-5 combines with J gene TRBJ1-2; 9 positions agree with TRBD1. J gave up 4 bases and V 2 bases, and 8 bases lay outside the gene matches. The CDR3 runs to 16 residues. CDR1 is MNHEY, CDR2 SVGAGI, per germline. This CDR3 reads CASSYRTGDDPYGYTF. For the CDR3, the DNA is TGTGCCAGCAGTTACAGGACAGGGGACGACCCCTATGGCTACACCTTC.

The rearrangement links TRBV7-9 to TRBJ2-4; perhaps TRBD1 as D (6 bases). Germline CDR1 and CDR2: SEHNR and FQNEAQ (reference sequence). The CDR3 consists of 14 residues. V was pared by 0 bases and J by 6 bases, with 9 bases between. CDR3 DNA sequence: TGTGCCAGCAGCTTAGCGGGGACACTAAACATTCAGTACTTC. It codes for CASSLAGTLNIQYF.

The J gene is TRBJ2-5, the V gene TRBV28; D possibly corresponds to TRBD2 (6 bases). Germline CDR1 reads MDHEN; CDR2 reads SYDVKM. This CDR3 is built from 16 residues. V was clipped by 6 bases and J by 2 bases, with 19 bases between them. The CDR3 nucleotides read TGTGCCAGCAGCCCTATTCGGGGGAGGCAACAAGAGACCCAGTACTTC. Its translation: CASSPIRGRQQETQYF.

CDR3: CASGTGGSLYEQYF. CDR3 bases: TGCGCCAGTGGGACAGGGGGAAGTTTATACGAGCAGTACTTC. The rearrangement uses TRBV10-2 and TRBJ2-7, with TRBD1 matching over 11 bases. Germline CDR1 reads WSHSY; CDR2 reads SAAADI. V shed 9 bases, J shed 4 bases, and the junction held 8 bases outside the gene matches. This CDR3 has 14 amino acids.

V usage is TRBV11-2 and J usage is TRBJ1-2; 7 nucleotides match TRBD1. Germline V gene data show CDR1 as SGHAT and CDR2 as FQNNGV. Trimming cost V 1 base and J 1 base; bases outside gene matches: 15. There are 19 residues in the CDR3. The CDR3, as DNA: TGTGCCAGCAGCTTAGGGTCCGGGACAGCGAGTTACCTTAACTATGGCTACACCTTC. Protein sequence: CASSLGSGTASYLNYGYTF.

The table lists this clone with a few counts. Other nucleotide sequences from this sample produce the same CDR3. This chain links TRBV28 with TRBJ1-1; no clear D gene. The CDR3 covers 14 residues. Per germline, CDR1 MDHEN and CDR2 SYDVKM. V was pared by 2 bases and J by 1 base, with 8 bases between. CDR3 residues: CASSLVRKNTEAFF. CDR3 nucleotide sequence: TGTGCCAGCAGTTTAGTCAGGAAGAACACTGAAGCTTTCTTT.

The rearrangement links TRBV5-1 to TRBJ2-7; weak D call: TRBD1 (8 bases). Germline CDR1 reads SGHRS; CDR2 reads YFSETQ. V shed 4 bases and J shed 3 bases, with 14 bases lying between them. CDR3 length: 14 residues. The CDR3 sequence is CASSPTGEGYEQYF. In DNA, the CDR3 is TGCGCCAGCAGCCCGACAGGGGAGGGCTACGAGCAGTACTTC.

The chain links TRBV5-5 to TRBJ1-1, with a tentative D call TRBD1 (5 bases). This CDR3 has 13 amino acids. Germline V gives CDR1 SGHKS, CDR2 YYEKEE (reference sequence). Deletions cut 1 base from V and 1 base from J, with 5 bases between. CDR3 loop: CASSLTGNTEAFF. The CDR3 coding sequence is TGTGCCAGCAGCTTGACAGGGAACACTGAAGCTTTCTTT.

The chain joins TRBV5-1 to TRBJ1-2, with D maybe TRBD1 (5 bases). The CDR3 totals 15 residues. With 1 base removed from V and 0 bases from J, the gap between germline ends came to 10 bases. Germline CDR1 is SGHRS and CDR2 is YFSETQ. In DNA form, the CDR3 reads TGCGCCAGCAGCTTGCAGGGCAGAGCTAACTATGGCTACACCTTC. Protein: CASSLQGRANYGYTF.

The V and J genes are TRBV4-3 and TRBJ2-7; possible D gene TRBD1, 5 bases. The CDR3 has 15 residues. CDR1 and CDR2 (germline): LGHNA, YSLEER. Trimming stripped 0 bases from V and 6 bases from J, with 15 bases between. This CDR3 is CASSQDRTGLAEQYF. The CDR3 DNA follows: TGCGCCAGCAGCCAAGATCGTACAGGCCTCGCCGAGCAGTACTTC.

The V gene is TRBV2, the J gene TRBJ1-2, with 7 bases matching TRBD1. Trimming took 6 bases from V and 3 from J; bases not matched to a gene: 4. This CDR3 comprises 13 residues. Germline V gene lookup returns CDR1 SNHLY and CDR2 FYNNEI. The CDR3 DNA is TGTGCCAGCAGGGGGGACAGCTACTATGGCTACACCTTC. It specifies CASRGDSYYGYTF.